The rows below give T cell receptor beta chains drawn from one sample of a study of blood T cell repertoires in COVID-19. Profiled with immunoSEQ multiplex PCR; TCRdb holds only in-frame clones, not every one. The repertoire holds roughly 200,000 clones, with around 85% as singletons. The sample comprised peripheral blood. All receptors derive from a woman aged 55-70 years with acute or convalescent COVID-19. CDR3s include the opening cysteine and the closing phenylalanine or tryptophan. D genes are given only for firm matches. Clone size, where shown, is once, few, many, or a class for clones that have expanded.

clone size	V gene	CDR3 length	D gene	J gene	CDR3 protein	CDR3 DNA
.	TRBV6-5	16	TRBD1	TRBJ2-5	CASSSQRLTGSETQYF	TGTGCCAGCAGTTCCCAACGACTGACAGGGTCAGAGACCCAGTACTTC
.	TRBV2	15	.	TRBJ2-5	CASRNLVGAQETQYF	TGTGCCAGCAGAAACCTAGTTGGGGCCCAAGAGACCCAGTACTTC
.	TRBV9	14	TRBD1	TRBJ1-4	CASSVGTGVEKLFF	TGTGCCAGCAGCGTTGGAACAGGGGTGGAAAAACTGTTTTTT
.	TRBV30	18	TRBD2	TRBJ2-3	CAWSVRISSGTSGHTQYF	TGTGCCTGGAGTGTTAGAATTTCTTCCGGGACTAGCGGGCATACGCAGTATTTT
.	TRBV24-1	15	TRBD1	TRBJ2-5	CATSDPTPGGETQYF	TGTGCCACCAGTGATCCAACTCCAGGGGGAGAGACCCAGTACTTC
many	TRBV10-1	13	.	TRBJ2-3	CASRDGLADTQYF	TGCGCCAGCAGGGACGGACTTGCAGATACGCAGTATTTT
once	TRBV2	19	TRBD2	TRBJ2-1	CASSQQGSGTSGRSNEQFF	TGTGCCAGCAGCCAACAGGGATCCGGGACTAGCGGGAGGTCCAATGAGCAGTTCTTC
.	TRBV7-2	13	.	TRBJ2-5	CASSFLYRETQYF	TGTGCCAGCAGCTTTCTCTACAGAGAGACCCAGTACTTC
.	TRBV24-1	13	.	TRBJ2-2	CATTSYATGELFF	TGTGCCACCACCTCCTACGCCACCGGGGAGCTGTTTTTT
.	TRBV10-3	14	.	TRBJ1-1	CAITREAADTEAFF	TGTGCCATCACCCGGGAGGCCGCGGACACTGAAGCTTTCTTT
.	TRBV10-2	12	.	TRBJ1-1	CASGEGTIEAFF	TGCGCCAGCGGGGAGGGGACGATTGAAGCTTTCTTT
.	TRBV2	14	TRBD2	TRBJ2-1	CASSEEGQAGGRFF	TGTGCCAGCAGTGAAGAGGGACAAGCGGGAGGACGGTTCTTC
.	TRBV3-1/TRBV3-2	14	TRBD1	TRBJ1-6	CASTATGYYSPLHF	TGTGCCAGCACCGCGACAGGGTATTACTCACCCCTCCACTTT
.	TRBV18	13	.	TRBJ1-3	CASALQDGNTIYF	TGTGCCAGCGCTCTCCAGGATGGAAACACCATATATTTT
.	TRBV7-8	14	TRBD1	TRBJ2-7	CASSLAGQGYEQYF	TGTGCCAGCAGCTTAGCGGGACAGGGCTACGAGCAGTACTTC
.	TRBV6-5	15	TRBD1	TRBJ1-3	CASSSGTGGLNTIYF	TGTGCCAGCAGTTCCGGGACAGGGGGCCTGAACACCATATATTTT
.	TRBV19	15	TRBD1	TRBJ1-2	CASTLWTGSAYGYTF	TGTGCCAGTACCCTCTGGACAGGGTCGGCCTATGGCTACACCTTC
.	TRBV9	14	.	TRBJ1-3	CASSVSSGGNTIYF	TGTGCCAGCAGCGTAAGTTCGGGAGGAAACACCATATATTTT
few	TRBV30	14	.	TRBJ2-3	CAWSSGDSTDTQYF	TGTGCCTGGAGTTCGGGAGATAGCACAGATACGCAGTATTTT
.	TRBV28	18	.	TRBJ1-6	CASSPPRGWRGGNSPLHF	TGTGCCAGCAGTCCGCCGCGGGGCTGGCGAGGAGGGAATTCACCCCTCCACTTT
.	TRBV24-1	15	TRBD1	TRBJ2-1	CATSEAGQGASEQFF	TGTGCCACCAGTGAGGCGGGACAGGGGGCCTCGGAGCAGTTCTTC
.	TRBV19	15	TRBD2	TRBJ2-5	CASSTGASGSETQYF	TGTGCCAGTAGTACGGGGGCTAGCGGGAGTGAGACCCAGTACTTC
.	TRBV6-5	15	TRBD1	TRBJ1-5	CASSWTGSQNQPQHF	TGTGCCAGCAGCTGGACAGGGAGTCAAAATCAGCCCCAGCATTTT
.	TRBV7-9	14	TRBD1	TRBJ2-3	CASSLDRVLDTQYF	TGTGCCAGCAGCCTGGACAGGGTTTTAGATACGCAGTATTTT
.	TRBV27	15	TRBD1	TRBJ1-1	CASSSPTGGNTEAFF	TGTGCCAGCAGCAGCCCCACAGGGGGGAACACTGAAGCTTTCTTT
.	TRBV7-9	15	.	TRBJ1-6	CASSPYGGTDSPLHF	TGTGCCAGCAGCCCCTATGGGGGGACGGATTCACCCCTCCACTTT
.	TRBV7-2	15	.	TRBJ2-1	CASSLGSPLYNEQFF	TGTGCCAGCAGCTTGGGCTCCCCACTCTACAATGAGCAGTTCTTC
.	TRBV2	15	TRBD1	TRBJ1-4	CASSLDRGRGEKLFF	TGTGCCAGCAGTTTGGACAGGGGCCGGGGTGAAAAACTGTTTTTT
.	TRBV7-8	14	TRBD1	TRBJ2-2	CASRTGGASGELFF	TGTGCCAGCCGGACAGGGGGCGCTTCAGGGGAGCTGTTTTTT
once	TRBV3-1/TRBV3-2	14	.	TRBJ1-1	CASSLEGGSTEAFF	TGTGCCAGCAGCCTCGAGGGGGGGTCTACTGAAGCTTTCTTT
.	TRBV24-1	18	TRBD2	TRBJ2-1	CATSDLSRRGREFNEQFF	TGTGCCACCAGTGATTTATCTCGGCGCGGGAGGGAATTCAATGAGCAGTTCTTC
.	TRBV28	14	TRBD2	TRBJ2-2	CASTSGTRAGELFF	TGTGCCAGCACTTCGGGGACTAGGGCCGGGGAGCTGTTTTTT
.	TRBV5-6	15	TRBD2	TRBJ2-1	CASILSGRALNEQFF	TGTGCCAGCATCCTTAGCGGGAGGGCCCTCAATGAGCAGTTCTTC
few	TRBV5-5	14	.	TRBJ1-4	CASSFQGGDEKLFF	TGTGCCAGCAGCTTCCAGGGCGGAGATGAAAAACTGTTTTTT
.	TRBV9	14	TRBD2	TRBJ2-1	CASSPRTSGTRIIF	TGTGCCAGCAGCCCGAGGACTAGCGGGACCCGTATAATCTTC
.	TRBV6-5	13	.	TRBJ1-1	CASSRNRDTEAFF	TGTGCCAGCAGTCGGAACAGGGACACTGAAGCTTTCTTT
.	TRBV28	15	.	TRBJ1-4	CASSSRGGLGEKLFF	TGTGCCAGCAGTTCCCGAGGGGGATTAGGTGAAAAACTGTTTTTT
once	TRBV20-1	10	.	TRBJ2-1	CSAYYNEQFF	TGCAGTGCTTATTACAATGAGCAGTTCTTC
.	TRBV13	13	TRBD2	TRBJ2-1	CASSRRGYNEQFF	TGTGCCAGCAGCAGGCGGGGGTACAATGAGCAGTTCTTC
.	TRBV30	15	.	TRBJ2-1	CASSPGGTSYNEQFF	TGTGCCTCAAGCCCTGGCGGGACCTCCTACAATGAGCAGTTCTTC
.	TRBV5-8	12	.	TRBJ2-7	CASSLLSYEQYF	TGTGCCAGCAGCTTGCTCTCCTACGAGCAGTACTTC
.	TRBV27	16	TRBD2	TRBJ2-3	CASSFAEREFTDTQYF	TGTGCCAGCAGTTTTGCAGAGCGGGAGTTCACAGATACGCAGTATTTT
.	TRBV3-1/TRBV3-2	14	TRBD1	TRBJ2-2	CASSQGQAMGELFF	TGTGCCAGCAGCCAGGGACAGGCGATGGGGGAGCTGTTTTTT
.	TRBV3-1/TRBV3-2	12	.	TRBJ1-3	CASKGAGNTIYF	TGTGCCAGCAAGGGAGCAGGAAACACCATATATTTT
.	TRBV11-3	14	TRBD1	TRBJ1-3	CASSDRATGNTIYF	TGTGCCAGCAGTGACAGGGCCACTGGAAACACCATATATTTT
once	TRBV7-2	16	.	TRBJ1-4	CASSLALFGAGEKLFF	TGTGCCAGCAGCTTAGCGCTTTTTGGAGCGGGTGAAAAACTGTTTTTT
.	TRBV6-6	15	TRBD1	TRBJ1-4	CASSYGAGGDEKLFF	TGTGCCAGCAGTTACGGTGCAGGGGGAGATGAAAAACTGTTTTTT
.	TRBV18	15	.	TRBJ1-2	CASSPPGPEGYGYTF	TGTGCCAGCTCACCCCCGGGTCCGGAAGGCTATGGCTACACCTTC
.	TRBV19	13	.	TRBJ1-5	CASSIVVNQPQHF	TGTGCCAGTAGTATAGTCGTTAATCAGCCCCAGCATTTT
.	TRBV28	16	TRBD1	TRBJ1-1	CASRVTGQAKNTEAFF	TGTGCCAGCAGGGTAACGGGACAGGCCAAGAACACTGAAGCTTTCTTT
once	TRBV6-6	12	.	TRBJ2-1	CASSYRSSEQFF	TGTGCCAGCAGTTACCGAAGTAGTGAGCAGTTCTTC
.	TRBV7-9	15	TRBD2	TRBJ2-1	CASSHTSGPYNEQFF	TGTGCCAGCAGCCATACTAGCGGGCCCTACAATGAGCAGTTCTTC
once	TRBV29-1	12	.	TRBJ1-1	CSGGLKNTEAFF	TGCAGCGGGGGACTCAAGAACACTGAAGCTTTCTTT
few	TRBV9	17	TRBD2	TRBJ2-5	CASSRPLLAGVQETQYF	TGTGCCAGCAGTCGCCCTCTACTAGCGGGAGTCCAAGAGACCCAGTACTTC